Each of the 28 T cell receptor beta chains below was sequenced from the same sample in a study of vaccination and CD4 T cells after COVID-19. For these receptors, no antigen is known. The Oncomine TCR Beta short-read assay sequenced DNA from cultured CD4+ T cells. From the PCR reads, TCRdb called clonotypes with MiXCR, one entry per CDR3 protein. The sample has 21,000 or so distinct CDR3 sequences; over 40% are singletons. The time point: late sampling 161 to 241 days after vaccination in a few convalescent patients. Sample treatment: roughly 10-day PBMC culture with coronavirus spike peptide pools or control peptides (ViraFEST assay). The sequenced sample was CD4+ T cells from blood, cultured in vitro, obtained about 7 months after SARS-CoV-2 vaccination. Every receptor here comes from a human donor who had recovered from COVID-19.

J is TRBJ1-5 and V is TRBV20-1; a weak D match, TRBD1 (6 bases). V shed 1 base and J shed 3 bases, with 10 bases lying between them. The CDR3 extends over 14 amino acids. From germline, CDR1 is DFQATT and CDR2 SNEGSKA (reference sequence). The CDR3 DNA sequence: TGCAGTGCTAGAGGTGGGGGCTACAATCAGCCCCAGCATTTT. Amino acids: CSARGGGYNQPQHF.

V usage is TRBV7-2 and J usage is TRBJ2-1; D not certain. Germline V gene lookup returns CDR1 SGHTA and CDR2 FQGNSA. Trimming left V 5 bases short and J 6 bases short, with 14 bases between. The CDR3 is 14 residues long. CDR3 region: CASSPWARRNEQFF. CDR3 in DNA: TGTGCCAGCAGCCCATGGGCCCGCCGCAATGAGCAGTTCTTC.

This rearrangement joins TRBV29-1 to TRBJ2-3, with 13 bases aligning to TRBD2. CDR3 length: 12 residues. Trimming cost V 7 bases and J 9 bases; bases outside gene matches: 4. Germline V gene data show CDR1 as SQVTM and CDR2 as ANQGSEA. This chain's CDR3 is CSAGLAGVTQYF. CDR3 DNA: TGCAGCGCCGGACTAGCGGGAGTCACGCAGTATTTT.

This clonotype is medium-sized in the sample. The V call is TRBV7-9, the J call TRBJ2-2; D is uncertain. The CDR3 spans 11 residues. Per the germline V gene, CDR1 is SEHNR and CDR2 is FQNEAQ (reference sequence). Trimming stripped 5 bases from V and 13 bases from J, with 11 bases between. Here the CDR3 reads CASSLTRGLFF. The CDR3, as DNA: TGTGCCAGCAGCCTGACACGCGGGCTGTTTTTT.

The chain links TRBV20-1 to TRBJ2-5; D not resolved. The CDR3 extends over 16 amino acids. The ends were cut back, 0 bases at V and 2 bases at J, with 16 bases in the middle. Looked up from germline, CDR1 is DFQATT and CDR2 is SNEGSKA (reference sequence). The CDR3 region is CSARDLPGQHQETQYF. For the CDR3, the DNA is TGCAGTGCTAGAGATCTCCCGGGTCAGCATCAAGAGACCCAGTACTTC.

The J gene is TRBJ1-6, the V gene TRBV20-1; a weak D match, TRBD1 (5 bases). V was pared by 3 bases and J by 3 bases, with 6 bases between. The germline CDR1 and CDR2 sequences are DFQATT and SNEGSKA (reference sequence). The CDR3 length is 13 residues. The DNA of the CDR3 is TGCAGTGCTAGCAGGGACTATAATTCACCCCTCCACTTT. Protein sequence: CSASRDYNSPLHF.

CDR3: CAISAGEKTYEQYF. The CDR3 bases are TGTGCCATCAGTGCGGGGGAAAAGACCTACGAGCAGTACTTC. V is TRBV10-3 and J is TRBJ2-7, with a weak D call TRBD2 (6 bases). The germline V and J ends were trimmed by 4 bases and 2 bases, with 12 bases remaining between them. Germline CDR1 and CDR2: ENHRY and SYGVKD. The CDR3 is 14 residues long.

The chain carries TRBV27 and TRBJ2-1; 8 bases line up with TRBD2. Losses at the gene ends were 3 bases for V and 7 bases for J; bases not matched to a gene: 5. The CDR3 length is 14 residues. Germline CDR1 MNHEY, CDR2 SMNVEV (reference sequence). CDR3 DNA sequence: TGTGCCAGCAGTTTGTTCTCTAGCGGGAATGAGCAGTTCTTC. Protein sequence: CASSLFSSGNEQFF.

The CDR3 nucleotides read TGTGCCAGCAGCTTAGCGGGCGGGAGTGATGAGCAGTTCTTC. Its protein product is CASSLAGGSDEQFF. This rearrangement joins TRBV7-9 to TRBJ2-1; 7 bases line up with TRBD2. The CDR3 covers 14 residues. V lost 0 bases, J lost 8 bases, and 4 bases stayed unmatched. The germline gives CDR1 SEHNR, CDR2 FQNEAQ (reference sequence).

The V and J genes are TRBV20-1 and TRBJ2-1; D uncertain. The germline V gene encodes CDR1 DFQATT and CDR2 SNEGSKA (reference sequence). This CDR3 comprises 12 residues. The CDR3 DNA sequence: TGCAGCTGGTGGAGCTCCTACAATGAGCAGTTCTTC. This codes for CSWWSSYNEQFF.

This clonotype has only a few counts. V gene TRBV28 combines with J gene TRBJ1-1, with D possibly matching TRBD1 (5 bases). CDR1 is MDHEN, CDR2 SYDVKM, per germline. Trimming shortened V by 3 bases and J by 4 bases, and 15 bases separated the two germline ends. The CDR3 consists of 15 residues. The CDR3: CASSFMGRESTEAFF. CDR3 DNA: TGTGCCAGCAGTTTTATGGGCAGGGAAAGCACTGAAGCTTTCTTT.

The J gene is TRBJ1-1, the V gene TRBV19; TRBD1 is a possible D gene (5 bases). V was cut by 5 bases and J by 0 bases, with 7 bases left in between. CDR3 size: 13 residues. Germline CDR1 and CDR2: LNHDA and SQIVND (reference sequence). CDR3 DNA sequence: TGTGCCAGTAGTCAGGGACTGAACACTGAAGCTTTCTTT. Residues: CASSQGLNTEAFF.

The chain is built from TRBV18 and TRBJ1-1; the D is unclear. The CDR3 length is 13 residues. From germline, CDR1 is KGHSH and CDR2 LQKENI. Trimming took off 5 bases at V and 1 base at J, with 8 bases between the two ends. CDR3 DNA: TGTGCCAGCTCAGCAGCCGAGAACACTGAAGCTTTCTTT. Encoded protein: CASSAAENTEAFF.

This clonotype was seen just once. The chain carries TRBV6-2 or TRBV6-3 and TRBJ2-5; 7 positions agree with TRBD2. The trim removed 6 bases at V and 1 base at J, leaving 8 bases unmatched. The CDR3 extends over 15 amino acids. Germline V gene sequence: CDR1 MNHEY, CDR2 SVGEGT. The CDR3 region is CASRRIGGGQETQYF. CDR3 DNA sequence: TGTGCCAGCAGGCGCATCGGCGGGGGCCAAGAGACCCAGTACTTC.

CDR3: CASSARRRGAGELFF. Here the CDR3 DNA reads TGTGCCAGCAGTGCCCGAAGAAGAGGAGCCGGGGAGCTGTTTTTT. V is TRBV25-1 and J is TRBJ2-2, with unresolved D. The CDR3 totals 15 residues. With 4 bases removed from V and 6 bases from J, the gap between germline ends came to 15 bases. Germline V CDR1 and CDR2: MGHDK, SYGVNS.

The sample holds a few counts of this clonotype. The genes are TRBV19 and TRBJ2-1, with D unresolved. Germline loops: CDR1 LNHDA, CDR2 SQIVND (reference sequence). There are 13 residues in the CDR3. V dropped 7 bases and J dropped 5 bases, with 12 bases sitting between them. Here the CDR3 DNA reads TGTGCCAGTAATGCCGGGCGGAACAATGAGCAGTTCTTC. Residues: CASNAGRNNEQFF.

In nucleotides, the CDR3 is TGTGCCAGCAGCCCGGGACTAGCGCGGGATACGCAGTATTTT. This gives the protein CASSPGLARDTQYF. V gene TRBV7-2 combines with J gene TRBJ2-3; 10 nucleotides align to TRBD2. Germline loops: CDR1 SGHTA, CDR2 FQGNSA. CDR3 length equals 14 residues. V lost 5 bases and J lost 6; bases outside the gene matches: 5.

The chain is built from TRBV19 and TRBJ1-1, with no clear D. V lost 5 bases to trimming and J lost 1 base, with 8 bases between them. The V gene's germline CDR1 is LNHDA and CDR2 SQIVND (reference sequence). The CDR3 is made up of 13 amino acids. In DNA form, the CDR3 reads TGTGCCAGTAGTTTTACAGAGAACACTGAAGCTTTCTTT. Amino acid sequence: CASSFTENTEAFF.

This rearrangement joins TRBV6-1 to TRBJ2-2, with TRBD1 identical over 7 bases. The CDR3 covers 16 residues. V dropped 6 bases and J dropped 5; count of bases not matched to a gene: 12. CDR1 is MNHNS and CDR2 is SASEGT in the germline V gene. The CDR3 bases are TGTGCCAGCAGGGACGACAGGGTGAAAAGGACCGGGGAGCTGTTTTTT. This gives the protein CASRDDRVKRTGELFF.

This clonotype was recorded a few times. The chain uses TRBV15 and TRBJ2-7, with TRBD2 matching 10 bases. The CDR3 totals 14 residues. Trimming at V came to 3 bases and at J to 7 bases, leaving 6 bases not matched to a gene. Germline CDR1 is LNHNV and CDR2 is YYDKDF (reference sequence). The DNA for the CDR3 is TGTGCCACCAGCAGGGAAGGACTAGCGGAGGAGCAGTACTTC. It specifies CATSREGLAEEQYF.

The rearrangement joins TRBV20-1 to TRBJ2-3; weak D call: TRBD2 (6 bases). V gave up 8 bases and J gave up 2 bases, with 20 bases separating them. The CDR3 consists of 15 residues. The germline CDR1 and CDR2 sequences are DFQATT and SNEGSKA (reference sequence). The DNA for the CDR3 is TGCAGTACTTCCCTGCGGGACGCTTCCACAGATACGCAGTATTTT. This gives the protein CSTSLRDASTDTQYF.

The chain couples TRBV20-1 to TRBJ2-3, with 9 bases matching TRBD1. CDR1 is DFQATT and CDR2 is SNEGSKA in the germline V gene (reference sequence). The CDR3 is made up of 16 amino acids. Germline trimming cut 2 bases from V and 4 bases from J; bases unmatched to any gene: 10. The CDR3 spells CSARNGGQGLPDTQYF. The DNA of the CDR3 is TGCAGTGCTAGAAACGGGGGACAGGGACTTCCAGATACGCAGTATTTT.

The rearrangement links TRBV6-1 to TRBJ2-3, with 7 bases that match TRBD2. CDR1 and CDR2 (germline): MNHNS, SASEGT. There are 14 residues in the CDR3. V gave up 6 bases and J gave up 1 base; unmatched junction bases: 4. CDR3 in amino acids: CASRSTSGTDTQYF. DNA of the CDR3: TGTGCCAGCAGGTCAACTAGCGGCACAGATACGCAGTATTTT.

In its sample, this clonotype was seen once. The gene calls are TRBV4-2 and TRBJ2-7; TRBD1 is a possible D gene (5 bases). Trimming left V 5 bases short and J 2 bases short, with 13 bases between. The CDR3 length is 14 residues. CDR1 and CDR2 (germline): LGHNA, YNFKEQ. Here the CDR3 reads CASSTREGPYEQYF. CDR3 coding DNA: TGTGCCAGCAGCACCAGGGAAGGTCCCTACGAGCAGTACTTC.

The CDR3 protein is CSVPTSGNHEQYF. As DNA, the CDR3 is TGCAGTGTCCCGACTAGCGGGAACCACGAGCAGTACTTC. V gene TRBV20-1 combines with J gene TRBJ2-7; 11 nucleotides align to TRBD2. The CDR3 length is 13 residues. Germline lookup yields CDR1 DFQATT and CDR2 SNEGSKA (reference sequence). Unmatched junction bases numbered 7, after V lost 7 bases and J lost 5 bases.

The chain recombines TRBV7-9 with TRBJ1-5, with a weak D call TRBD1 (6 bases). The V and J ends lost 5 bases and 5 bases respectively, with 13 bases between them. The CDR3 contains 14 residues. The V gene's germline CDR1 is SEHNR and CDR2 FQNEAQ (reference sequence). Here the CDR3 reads CASSQRGADQPQHF. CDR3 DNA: TGTGCCAGCAGCCAGAGGGGGGCGGATCAGCCCCAGCATTTT.

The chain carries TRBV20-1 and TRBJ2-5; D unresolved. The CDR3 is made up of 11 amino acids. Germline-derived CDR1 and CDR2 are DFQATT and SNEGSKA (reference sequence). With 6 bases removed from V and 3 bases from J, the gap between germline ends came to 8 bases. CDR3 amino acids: CSAQSKETQYF. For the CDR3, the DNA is TGCAGTGCCCAGTCAAAAGAGACCCAGTACTTC.

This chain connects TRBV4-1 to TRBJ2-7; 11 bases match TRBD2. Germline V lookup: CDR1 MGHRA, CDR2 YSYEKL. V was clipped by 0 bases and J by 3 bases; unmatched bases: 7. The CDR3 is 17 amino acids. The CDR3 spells CASSQEGGLADYYEQYF. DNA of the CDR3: TGCGCCAGCAGCCAAGAGGGGGGACTAGCGGATTACTACGAGCAGTACTTC.